The sample holds a few counts of the clone carrying this T cell receptor (beta chain). Using its own MiXCR run on the RACE reads, TCRdb lists one record per CDR3 protein. This sample has roughly 190,000 distinct CDR3 sequences, with about a fifth found just once. This entry comes from a study of human T cells and chemical hapten exposure. V gave up 5 bases and J gave up 0 bases, with 23 bases separating them. This CDR3 spans 17 amino acids. The germline V gene has CDR1 DFQATT and CDR2 SNEGSKA (reference sequence). Time point specified: patch test 1, 2 weeks after DPC sensitization. The sample's treatment: therapeutic diphenylcyclopropenone sensitization with weekly scalp DPC.

The sample here was whole blood, taken in connection with sensitization to the hapten diphenylcyclopropenone (DPC). The sequence came from a woman aged 45-60 years with alopecia areata. Some clones in this sample may be carry-over from other donors' samples. The chain links TRBV20-1 to TRBJ2-7; a weak D match, TRBD2 (6 bases). The DNA of the CDR3 is TGCAGTGCTGAGGGACTCATTGAAATTCTCCGCTCCTACGAGCAGTACTTC. This sequence encodes CSAEGLIEILRSYEQYF.